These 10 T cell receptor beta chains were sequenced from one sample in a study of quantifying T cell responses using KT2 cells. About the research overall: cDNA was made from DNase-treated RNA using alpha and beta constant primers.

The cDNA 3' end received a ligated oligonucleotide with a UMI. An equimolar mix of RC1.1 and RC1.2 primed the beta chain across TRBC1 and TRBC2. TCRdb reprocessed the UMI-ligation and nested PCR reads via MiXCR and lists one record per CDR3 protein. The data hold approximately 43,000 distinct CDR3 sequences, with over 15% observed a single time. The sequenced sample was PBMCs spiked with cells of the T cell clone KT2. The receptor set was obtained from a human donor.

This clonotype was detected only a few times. In nucleotides, the CDR3 is TGCAGTGCTAAAGAACGGCACCTTAGCAATCAGCCCCAGCATTTT. Translation: CSAKERHLSNQPQHF. J is TRBJ1-5 and V is TRBV20-1, with D unresolved. The CDR3 consists of 15 residues. The germline CDR1 and CDR2 sequences are DFQATT and SNEGSKA (reference sequence). The V and J ends lost 4 bases and 0 bases respectively, with 13 bases between them.

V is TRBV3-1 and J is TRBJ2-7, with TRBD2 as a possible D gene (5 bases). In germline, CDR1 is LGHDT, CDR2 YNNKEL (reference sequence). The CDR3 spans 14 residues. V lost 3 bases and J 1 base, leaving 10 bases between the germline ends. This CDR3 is CASSQQSGSYEQYF. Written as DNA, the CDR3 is TGTGCCAGCAGCCAGCAGAGCGGATCCTACGAGCAGTACTTC.

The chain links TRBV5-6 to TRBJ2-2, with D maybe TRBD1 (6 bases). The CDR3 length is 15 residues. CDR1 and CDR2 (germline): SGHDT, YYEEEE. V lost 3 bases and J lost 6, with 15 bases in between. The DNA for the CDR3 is TGTGCCAGCAGCTATGACAGGAAATTGGCCGGGGAGCTGTTTTTT. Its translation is CASSYDRKLAGELFF.

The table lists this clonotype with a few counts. In DNA form, the CDR3 reads TGTGCCAGCTGCCCGGGCAGTTGGACTGAAGCTTTCTTT. This codes for CASCPGSWTEAFF. The chain links TRBV6-5 to TRBJ1-1; D call uncertain. CDR3 size: 13 residues. Germline CDR1 is MNHEY and CDR2 is SVGAGI. V was pared by 8 bases and J by 5 bases, with 15 bases between.

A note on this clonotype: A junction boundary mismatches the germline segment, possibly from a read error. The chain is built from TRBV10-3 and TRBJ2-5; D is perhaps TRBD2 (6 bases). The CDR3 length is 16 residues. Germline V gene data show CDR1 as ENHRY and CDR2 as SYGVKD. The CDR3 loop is CAISESTSVSQATQYF. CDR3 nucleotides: TGTGCCATCAGTGAGTCGACTAGTGTCAGCCAAGCGACCCAGTACTTC.

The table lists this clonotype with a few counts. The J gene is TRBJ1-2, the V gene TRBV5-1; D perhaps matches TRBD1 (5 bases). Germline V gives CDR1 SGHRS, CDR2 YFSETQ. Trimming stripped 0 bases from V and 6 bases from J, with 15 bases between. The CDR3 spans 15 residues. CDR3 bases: TGCGCCAGCAGCTTGGATGCCAGGGTAATAGATGGCTACACCTTC. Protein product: CASSLDARVIDGYTF.

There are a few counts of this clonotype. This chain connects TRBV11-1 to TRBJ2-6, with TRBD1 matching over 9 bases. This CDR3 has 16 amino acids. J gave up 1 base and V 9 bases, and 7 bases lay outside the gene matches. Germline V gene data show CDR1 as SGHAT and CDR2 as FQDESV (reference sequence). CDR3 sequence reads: CASPHRGRSGANVLTF. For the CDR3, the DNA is TGTGCCAGTCCTCACAGGGGGCGTTCTGGGGCCAACGTCCTGACTTTC. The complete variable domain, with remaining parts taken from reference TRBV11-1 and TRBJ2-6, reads EAEVAQSPRYKITEKSQAVAFWCDPISGHATLYWYRQILGQGPELLVQFQDESVVDDSQLPKDRFSAERLKGVDSTLKIQPAELGDSAMYLCASPHRGRSGANVLTFGAGSRLTVL.

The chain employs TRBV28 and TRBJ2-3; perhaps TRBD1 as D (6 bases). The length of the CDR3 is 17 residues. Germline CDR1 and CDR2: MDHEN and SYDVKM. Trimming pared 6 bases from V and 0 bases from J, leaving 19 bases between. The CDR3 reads CASSLRGGEASTDTQYF. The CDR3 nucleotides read TGTGCCAGCAGCCTCAGGGGCGGCGAGGCTAGCACAGATACGCAGTATTTT.

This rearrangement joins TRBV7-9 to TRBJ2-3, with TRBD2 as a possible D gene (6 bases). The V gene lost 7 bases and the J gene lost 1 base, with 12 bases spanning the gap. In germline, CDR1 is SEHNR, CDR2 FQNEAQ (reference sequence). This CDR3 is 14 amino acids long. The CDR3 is CASTDSSGTDTQYF. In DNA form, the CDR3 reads TGTGCCAGCACTGACTCTAGCGGCACAGATACGCAGTATTTT.

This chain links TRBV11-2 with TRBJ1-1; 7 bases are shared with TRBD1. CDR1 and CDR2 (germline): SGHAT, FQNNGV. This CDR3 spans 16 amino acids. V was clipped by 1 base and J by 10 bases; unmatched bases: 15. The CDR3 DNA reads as TGTGCCAGCAGCTTAGGCCCGGGACAGCTATCTGGAAGAGCTTTCTTT. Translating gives CASSLGPGQLSGRAFF.